This TCR beta chain was sequenced for a study of a mutant IDH1 vaccine in newly diagnosed glioma. Sequencing used immunoSEQ multiplex PCR; TCRdb keeps in-frame clones, though not all of them. This sample has tens of thousands of clones, with around 81% found just once. The sample's time point: week 23, last vaccination. Every single dose of the vaccine, 300 ug of mutant IDH1 20-mer peptide, came with topical imiquimod. CDR1 and CDR2 from the germline V gene are SGHAT and FQNNGV. V gave up 2 bases and J gave up 7 bases; unmatched junction bases: 1. This CDR3 is 12 amino acids long. About this clone itself: What it recognizes is unknown.

This TCR was sampled from a man aged 35-49 years with glioma. Sequencing was performed on PBMCs, taken from a glioma patient whose treatment included an IDH1 peptide vaccine. The chain employs TRBV11-2 and TRBJ1-1; 7 bases are shared with TRBD1. The CDR3 loop reads CASSLTGVEAFF. CDR3 DNA sequence: TGTGCCAGCAGCTTAACAGGGGTTGAAGCTTTCTTT.